The 18 T cell receptor beta chains in this list originate from one sample, sequenced in a study of prognosis after radiotherapy for stage I lung cancer. Two rounds of multiplex PCR amplified TCR beta CDR3 from genomic DNA. It was primers specific to each TRBV and TRBJ gene that first-round PCR used. TCRdb reanalysed the multiplex PCR reads using MiXCR and keeps one entry per CDR3 protein. Among approximately 28,000 distinct CDR3 sequences, approximately 29% were seen once, and the ten largest hold about 33%. Sequencing used PBMCs, obtained before or after stereotactic body radiation therapy (not recorded which). The receptors come from a donor older than 45 with non-small cell lung cancer.

Regarding this clonotype: It differs at one base from a far larger clone, so likely a read error. The chain links TRBV25-1 to TRBJ2-2, with TRBD2 as a possible D gene (6 bases). The CDR3 spans 13 residues. Germline V gene lookup returns CDR1 MGHDK and CDR2 SYGVNS. CDR3 sequence reads: CASSRRGGGDLFF. The CDR3 nucleotides are TGTGCCAGCAGTCGAAGGGGTGGCGGGGATCTGTTTTTT.

Concerning this clonotype: A much larger clone differs from this one at a single base, so this may be a read error. V usage is TRBV29-1 and J usage is TRBJ2-7; 8 bases map to TRBD1. The CDR3 consists of 14 residues. Trimming at V came to 7 bases and at J to 3 bases, leaving 11 bases not matched to a gene. Germline V lookup: CDR1 SQVTM, CDR2 ANQGSEA. CDR3: CSAESGTGNYEQYF. CDR3 bases: TGCAGCGCTGAGTCTGGGACAGGTAACTACGAGCAGTACTTC.

This clonotype has ten or more counts. The chain links TRBV5-1 to TRBJ1-5, with a possible D match to TRBD1 (5 bases). This CDR3 region has 14 residues. Germline V CDR1 and CDR2: SGHRS, YFSETQ. Trimming took 0 bases from V and 6 from J, leaving 10 bases between them. This chain's CDR3 is CASSLAGDTQPQHF. Written as DNA, the CDR3 is TGCGCCAGCAGCTTGGCGGGGGATACTCAGCCCCAGCATTTT.

This clonotype was detected ten times or more. The genes are TRBV7-2 and TRBJ2-3; possible D gene TRBD2, 6 bases. Trimming cost V 1 base and J 6 bases, with 20 bases left between them. The CDR3 has 17 residues. Germline V gene lookup returns CDR1 SGHTA and CDR2 FQGNSA. The chain's CDR3 is CASSLDHPGGASDTQYF. Here the CDR3 DNA reads TGTGCCAGCAGCTTAGATCACCCCGGCGGGGCCTCGGATACGCAGTATTTT.

V usage is TRBV6-2 or TRBV6-3 and J usage is TRBJ2-7; D possibly uses TRBD1 or TRBD2 (5 bases each). V lost 7 bases, J lost 4 bases, and 20 bases lay in between. Germline V gene lookup returns CDR1 MNHEY and CDR2 SVGEGT. The CDR3 loop spans 15 amino acids. The DNA of the CDR3 is TGTGCCAGCATTGAATCCGGGACGCGATCTTACGAGCAGTACTTC. This translates into CASIESGTRSYEQYF.

The sample holds a few counts of this clonotype. This may come from a read error, since a much larger clone is one base off. The chain links TRBV5-1 to TRBJ1-1; D remains ambiguous. Per the germline V gene, CDR1 is SGHRS and CDR2 is YFSETQ. CDR3 length: 13 amino acids. Trimming left V 1 base short and J 5 bases short, with 9 bases between. The CDR3 loop reads CASSLYVVTEAFF. CDR3 coding DNA: TGCGCCAGCAGCTTGTATGTGGTTACTGAAGCTTTCTTT.

This clonotype occurred many times. This sequence joins TRBV7-8 and TRBJ1-3; a possible D gene is TRBD1 (5 bases). There are 15 residues in the CDR3. From germline, CDR1 is SGHVS and CDR2 FQNEAQ. The V gene lost 1 base and the J gene lost 2 bases, with 9 bases spanning the gap. In DNA, the CDR3 is TGTGCCAGCAGCTTAGTGTCGGGGCCTGGAAACACCATATATTTT. The encoded protein is CASSLVSGPGNTIYF.

The sample holds many counts of this clonotype. The chain is built from TRBV12-3 or TRBV12-4 and TRBJ2-3; the D gene is possibly TRBD2 (6 bases). This CDR3 region has 13 residues. V lost 6 bases and J 2 bases, leaving 9 bases between the germline ends. CDR3 DNA: TGTGCCAGCAGGGGGGGACCCACAGATACGCAGTATTTT. This gives the protein CASRGGPTDTQYF.

At least ten counts were recorded for this clonotype. The genes are TRBV30 and TRBJ2-2; the D is unclear. Germline values: CDR1 GTSNPN, CDR2 SVGIG (reference sequence). The V end lost 0 bases, the J end lost 4 bases, and 9 bases lay between the germline ends. The CDR3 contains 14 residues. The CDR3 loop is CAWSVGLGTGELFF. The CDR3 nucleotides read TGTGCCTGGAGTGTAGGGCTCGGCACCGGGGAGCTGTTTTTT.

This clonotype has more than one count but fewer than ten. A single base separates this from a much larger clone, so it may be a read error. This CDR3 reads CASSQDLQGAQTGELSF. The CDR3 DNA reads TGCGCCAGCAGCCAAGATCTACAGGGGGCGCAAACCGGGGAGCTGTCTTTT. The V gene is TRBV4-1, the J gene TRBJ2-2; 9 positions match TRBD1. The CDR3 spans 17 residues. Germline V gene sequence: CDR1 MGHRA, CDR2 YSYEKL.

This clonotype was recorded many times. The gene calls are TRBV29-1 and TRBJ2-1, with TRBD1 identical over 9 bases. Germline CDR1 SQVTM, CDR2 ANQGSEA. The CDR3 spans 15 residues. Trimming took 6 bases from V and 5 from J; bases not matched to a gene: 11. In nucleotides, the CDR3 is TGCAGCGTGTCCATCACAGGGGGCGCGGACAATGAGCAGTTCTTC. It encodes CSVSITGGADNEQFF.

Of note for this clonotype: A read error is the likely source, as a far larger clone sits one nucleotide away. V and J are TRBV7-9 and TRBJ2-7; D perhaps matches TRBD2 (6 bases). Deletions cut 7 bases from V and 6 bases from J, with 19 bases between. This CDR3 is 14 amino acids long. Germline V gene sequence: CDR1 SEHNR, CDR2 FQNEAQ (reference sequence). CDR3 coding DNA: TGTGCCAGCATCCCTAAAGTCGGAGCGGGCGAGCAGTACTTC. As protein: CASIPKVGAGEQYF.

This clonotype was seen just once. The CDR3 region is CASIPHFRSRTDTQYF. The CDR3, as DNA: TGTGCCAGCATCCCTCACTTCCGGTCCCGCACAGATACGCAGTATTTT. The V gene is TRBV28, the J gene TRBJ2-3; D is unclear. Looked up from germline, CDR1 is MDHEN and CDR2 is SYDVKM. V was cut by 7 bases and J by 1 base, with 18 bases left in between. This CDR3 is 16 amino acids long.

This clonotype was detected ten times or more. This rearrangement joins TRBV5-1 to TRBJ2-7; TRBD2 matches at 9 bases. The V and J ends lost 0 bases and 2 bases, in that order; junction bases with no gene match: 3. The CDR3 loop spans 15 amino acids. Germline-derived CDR1 and CDR2 are SGHRS and YFSETQ. The CDR3 nucleotides are TGCGCCAGCAGCTTGGGGGCTAGCGGGACCTACGAGCAGTACTTC. This gives the protein CASSLGASGTYEQYF.

This clonotype was detected ten times or more. The rearrangement joins TRBV3-1 to TRBJ2-7; 13 nucleotides match TRBD2. This CDR3 spans 14 amino acids. After removal of 7 bases from V and 2 bases from J, the junction contained 2 bases not matched to a gene. Germline CDR1 reads LGHDT; CDR2 reads YNNKEL (reference sequence). The CDR3 DNA sequence: TGTGCCAGCATGGGGACTAGCGGGGCCTACGAGCAGTACTTC. Its protein product is CASMGTSGAYEQYF.

There are many counts of this clonotype. The rearrangement uses TRBV30 and TRBJ2-5; D gene unclear. Trimming shortened V by 5 bases and J by 5 bases, and 9 bases separated the two germline ends. There are 11 residues in the CDR3. The germline CDR1 and CDR2 sequences are GTSNPN and SVGIG (reference sequence). The CDR3 loop is CAWGVGETQYF. For the CDR3, the DNA is TGTGCCTGGGGAGTCGGGGAGACCCAGTACTTC.

This clonotype came up many times. The chain combines TRBV19 with TRBJ2-7; 10 nucleotides match TRBD2. CDR1 LNHDA and CDR2 SQIVND come from the germline V gene (reference sequence). Germline trimming cut 5 bases from V and 1 base from J; bases unmatched to any gene: 2. The CDR3 extends over 14 amino acids. As DNA, the CDR3 is TGTGCCAGTAGTCTAGCGGGAGTGTCCTACGAGCAGTACTTC. This gives the protein CASSLAGVSYEQYF.

This sequence joins TRBV5-6 and TRBJ1-1; D uncertain. The V gene's germline CDR1 is SGHDT and CDR2 YYEEEE. This CDR3 is 15 amino acids long. V lost 4 bases and J lost 3, with 16 bases in between. The CDR3 loop is CASSPPGSAHTEAFF. In nucleotides, the CDR3 is TGTGCCAGCAGCCCACCGGGGAGTGCGCACACTGAAGCTTTCTTT.